Below are 13 T cell receptor beta chains sequenced from a single sample in a study of cytotoxic CD8 clonotypes in ibrutinib-treated CLL. Measured with immunoSEQ multiplex PCR; TCRdb has only the in-frame clones, and not every one. This table holds 300,000 to 400,000 clones, 60% to 80% found once. Specimen: PBMCs, collected after 36 months of ibrutinib treatment. The receptors originated from a human donor with chronic lymphocytic leukemia.

The sample holds a few counts of this clone. The chain links TRBV11-2 to TRBJ1-2, with a possible D match to TRBD1 (6 bases). V lost 2 bases and J lost 4, with 11 bases in between. CDR1 SGHAT and CDR2 FQNNGV come from the germline V gene. The CDR3 has 14 amino acids. DNA for the CDR3: TGTGCCAGCAGCTTATCACAGGGTGCCTATGGCTACACCTTC. It specifies CASSLSQGAYGYTF.

V and J are TRBV19 and TRBJ2-7; TRBD2 agrees at 12 bases. The CDR3 totals 16 residues. V lost 2 bases and J lost 7; bases outside the gene matches: 9. Germline assignment: CDR1 LNHDA and CDR2 SQIVND (reference sequence). This CDR3 is CASSIHPTSGRMEQYF. CDR3 DNA sequence: TGTGCCAGTAGTATACATCCCACTAGCGGGAGGATGGAGCAGTACTTC.

This clone was seen a handful of times. V and J are TRBV28 and TRBJ1-2; possible D gene TRBD1, 5 bases. The germline CDR1 and CDR2 sequences are MDHEN and SYDVKM. This CDR3 spans 14 amino acids. Trimming left V 5 bases short and J 4 bases short, with 14 bases between. CDR3 sequence: CASSPWGLLYGYTF. The CDR3 DNA sequence: TGTGCCAGCAGTCCGTGGGGACTACTCTATGGCTACACCTTC.

The V and J genes are TRBV5-1 and TRBJ2-1; D is possibly TRBD2 (6 bases). Germline V gene lookup returns CDR1 SGHRS and CDR2 YFSETQ. V lost 0 bases to trimming and J lost 3 bases, with 13 bases between them. This CDR3 is 16 amino acids long. CDR3 in DNA: TGCGCCAGCAGCTTGGCCCGGGAGAGGGGCTACAATGAGCAGTTCTTC. Translation gives CASSLARERGYNEQFF.

This clone was seen a handful of times. The genes are TRBV9 and TRBJ1-2, with D possibly matching TRBD1 (6 bases). The germline V and J ends were trimmed by 0 bases and 4 bases, with 10 bases remaining between them. This CDR3 has 14 amino acids. Germline assignment: CDR1 SGDLS and CDR2 YYNGEE. The CDR3 loop reads CASSVESRGYGYTF. The CDR3 bases are TGTGCCAGCAGCGTAGAATCCAGGGGCTATGGCTACACCTTC. Filled out from reference TRBV9 and TRBJ1-2, the complete variable domain reads DSGVTQTPKHLITATGQRVTLRCSPRSGDLSVYWYQQSLDQGLQFLIQYYNGEERAKGNILERFSAQQFPDLHSELNLSSLELGDSALYFCASSVESRGYGYTFGSGTRLTVV.

This clone was seen a few times. The gene calls are TRBV5-4 and TRBJ1-4, with 7 bases fitting TRBD1. Germline CDR1 is SGHNT and CDR2 is YYREEE (reference sequence). CDR3 length: 13 amino acids. V dropped 5 bases and J dropped 3; count of bases not matched to a gene: 1. Here the CDR3 reads CASRRGPNEKLFF. In DNA, the CDR3 is TGTGCCAGCAGGAGGGGGCCTAATGAAAAACTGTTTTTT.

This clone came up a few times. The chain uses TRBV6-5 and TRBJ2-7; D uncertain. Germline assignment: CDR1 MNHEY and CDR2 SVGAGI. The germline V and J ends were trimmed by 6 bases and 4 bases, with 10 bases remaining between them. CDR3 length: 12 amino acids. This CDR3 reads CASRKRGYEQYF. As DNA, the CDR3 is TGTGCCAGCAGAAAACGAGGATACGAGCAGTACTTC.

The V gene is TRBV25-1, the J gene TRBJ2-7; 9 bases map to TRBD2. The CDR3 is 16 amino acids. CDR1 is MGHDK, CDR2 SYGVNS, per germline. With V trimmed by 4 bases and J by 2 bases, 9 bases remained unmatched. The CDR3 DNA is TGTGCCAGCAGTGCCTCTAGCGGGAAGACGGCCTACGAGCAGTACTTC. Amino acid sequence: CASSASSGKTAYEQYF.

The chain combines TRBV6-5 with TRBJ1-1; 7 bases map to TRBD1. Germline V gene sequence: CDR1 MNHEY, CDR2 SVGAGI. V shed 6 bases, J shed 3 bases, and the junction held 4 bases outside the gene matches. This CDR3 spans 13 amino acids. CDR3 nucleotide sequence: TGTGCCAGCAGGAGACAGGGCCACACTGAAGCTTTCTTT. It codes for CASRRQGHTEAFF.

This sequence joins TRBV6-1 and TRBJ2-7; TRBD1 aligns across 8 bases. Germline CDR1 is MNHNS and CDR2 is SASEGT. The CDR3 has 14 residues. V shed 7 bases, J shed 2 bases, and the junction held 7 bases outside the gene matches. CDR3 sequence: CASTWGQVAYEQYF. The CDR3 nucleotides are TGTGCCAGCACGTGGGGACAGGTTGCCTACGAGCAGTACTTC.

This clone was detected once. The J gene is TRBJ2-7, the V gene TRBV7-2, with 7 bases identical to TRBD1. CDR1 is SGHTA and CDR2 is FQGNSA in the germline V gene. The ends lost 5 bases at V and 1 base at J; junction bases unmatched: 8. There are 15 residues in the CDR3. CDR3 in amino acids: CASSAARDSSYEQYF. DNA for the CDR3: TGTGCCAGCAGCGCGGCCCGGGACAGTTCCTACGAGCAGTACTTC.

The chain has TRBV7-2 and TRBJ1-1; D remains unclear. Germline V gene lookup returns CDR1 SGHTA and CDR2 FQGNSA. V was clipped by 7 bases and J by 8 bases, with 17 bases between them. There are 13 residues in the CDR3. CDR3 bases: TGTGCCAGCACTTCGTATGTGGCAAGCGAAGCTTTCTTT. Its translation is CASTSYVASEAFF.

The J gene is TRBJ2-1, the V gene TRBV29-1; the D is unclear. This CDR3 has 14 residues. Trimming stripped 4 bases from V and 2 bases from J, with 12 bases between. Germline lookup yields CDR1 SQVTM and CDR2 ANQGSEA. The CDR3 spells CSVGPLGTYNEQFF. The CDR3 DNA follows: TGCAGCGTTGGACCACTTGGAACCTACAATGAGCAGTTCTTC.